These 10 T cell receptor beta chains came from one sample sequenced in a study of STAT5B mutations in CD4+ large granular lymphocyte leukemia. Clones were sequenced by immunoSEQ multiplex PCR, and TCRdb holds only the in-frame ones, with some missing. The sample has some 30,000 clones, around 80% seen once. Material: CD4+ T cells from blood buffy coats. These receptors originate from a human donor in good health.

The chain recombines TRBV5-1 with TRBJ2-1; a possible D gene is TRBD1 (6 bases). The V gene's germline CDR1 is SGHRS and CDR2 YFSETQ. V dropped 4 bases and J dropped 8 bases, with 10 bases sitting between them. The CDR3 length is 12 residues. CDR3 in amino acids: CASSVQGYEQFF. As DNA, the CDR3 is TGCGCCAGCAGCGTACAGGGCTATGAGCAGTTCTTC.

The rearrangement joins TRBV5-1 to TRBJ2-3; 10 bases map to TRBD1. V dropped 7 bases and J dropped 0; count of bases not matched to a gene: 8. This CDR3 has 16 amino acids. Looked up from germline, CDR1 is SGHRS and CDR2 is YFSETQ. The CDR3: CASARQGAFSTDTQYF. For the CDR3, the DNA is TGCGCCAGCGCGAGACAGGGGGCTTTCAGCACAGATACGCAGTATTTT.

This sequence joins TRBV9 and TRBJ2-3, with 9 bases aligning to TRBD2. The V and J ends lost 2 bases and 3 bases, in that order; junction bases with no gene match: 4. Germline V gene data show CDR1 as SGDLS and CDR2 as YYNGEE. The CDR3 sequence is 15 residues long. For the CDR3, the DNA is TGTGCCAGCAGCGTCGTTAGCGGGGGAACAGATACGCAGTATTTT. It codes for CASSVVSGGTDTQYF.

CDR3 nucleotide sequence: TGTGCCAGCAGTCAGTCCATCGGGTACACAGATACGCAGTATTTT. As protein: CASSQSIGYTDTQYF. This chain uses TRBV28 with TRBJ2-3; the D is unclear. Deletions cut 5 bases from V and 2 bases from J, with 14 bases between. The germline CDR1 and CDR2 sequences are MDHEN and SYDVKM. The CDR3 loop spans 15 amino acids. Combining the CDR3 with reference TRBV28 and TRBJ2-3 gives the whole variable domain DVKVTQSSRYLVKRTGEKVFLECVQDMDHENMFWYRQDPGLGLRLIYFSYDVKMKEKGDIPEGYSVSREKKERFSLILESASTNQTSMYLCASSQSIGYTDTQYFGPGTRLTVL.

The CDR3 DNA is TGTGCCAGCAGCAACCGACAGGGAGTTGACACCGGGGAGCTGTTTTTT. Its protein product is CASSNRQGVDTGELFF. The chain employs TRBV7-9 and TRBJ2-2; TRBD1 matches 7 bases. The V gene end was trimmed by 5 bases and the J gene end by 3 bases; junction bases not matched to a gene: 9. The CDR3 is 16 amino acids. CDR1 is SEHNR and CDR2 is FQNEAQ in the germline V gene (reference sequence).

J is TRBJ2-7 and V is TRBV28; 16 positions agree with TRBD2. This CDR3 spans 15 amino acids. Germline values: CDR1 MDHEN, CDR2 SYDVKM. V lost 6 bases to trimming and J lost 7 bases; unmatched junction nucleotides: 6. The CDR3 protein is CASRLGTSGRGEQYF. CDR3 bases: TGTGCCAGCAGGCTTGGGACTAGCGGGAGGGGGGAGCAGTACTTC.

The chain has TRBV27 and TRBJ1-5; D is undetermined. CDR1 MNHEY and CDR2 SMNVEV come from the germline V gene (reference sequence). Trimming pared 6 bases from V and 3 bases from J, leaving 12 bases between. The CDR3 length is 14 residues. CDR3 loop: CASSFTAVNQPQHF. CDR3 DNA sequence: TGTGCCAGCAGCTTTACGGCAGTCAATCAGCCCCAGCATTTT.

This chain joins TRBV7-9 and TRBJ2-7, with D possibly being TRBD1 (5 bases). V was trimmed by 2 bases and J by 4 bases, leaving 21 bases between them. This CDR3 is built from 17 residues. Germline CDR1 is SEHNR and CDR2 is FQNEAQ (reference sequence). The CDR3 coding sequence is TGTGCCAGCAGCTTAAGGGGCCACGTAGGCAGCTTTTACGAGCAGTACGTC. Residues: CASSLRGHVGSFYEQYV.

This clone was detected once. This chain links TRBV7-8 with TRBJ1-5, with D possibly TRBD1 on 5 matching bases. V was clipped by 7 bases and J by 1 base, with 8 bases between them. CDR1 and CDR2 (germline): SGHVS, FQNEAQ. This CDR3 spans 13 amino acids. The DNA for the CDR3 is TGTGCCAGCACCCCAGGGAGCAATCAGCCCCAGCATTTT. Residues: CASTPGSNQPQHF.

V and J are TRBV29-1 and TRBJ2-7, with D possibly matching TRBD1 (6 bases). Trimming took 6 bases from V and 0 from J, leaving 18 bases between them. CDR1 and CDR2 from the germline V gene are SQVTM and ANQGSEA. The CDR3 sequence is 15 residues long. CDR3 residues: CSVGFTGTRSYEQYF. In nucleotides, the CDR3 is TGCAGCGTCGGGTTCACAGGGACGCGCTCCTACGAGCAGTACTTC.